These T cell receptor beta chains were read from a single sample in a study of blood T cell repertoires in COVID-19. Produced via immunoSEQ multiplex PCR; TCRdb's table is partial and in-frame only. The data hold 120,000 to 150,000 clones, with roughly 89% observed a single time. Sequencing used peripheral blood. The origin of the receptors is a human donor in a cohort sampled during active COVID-19. Both conserved end residues are part of each CDR3. D genes are given only for firm matches. Part of the rows lack a size; the others show once, few, many or a class for expanded clones.

len	v_gene	abundance	d_gene	j_gene	CDR3nt	CDR3aa
14	TRBV30	.	TRBD1	TRBJ2-7	TGTGCCTGGAGTGTAGGGGCAGGGGGTAACGAGCAGTACTTC	CAWSVGAGGNEQYF
15	TRBV6-5	.	.	TRBJ1-1	TGTGCCAGCAGGGACCCGGGACAAGCGAACACTGAAGCTTTCTTT	CASRDPGQANTEAFF
12	TRBV30	.	.	TRBJ2-5	TGTGCCCTGATACAATCCCAAGAGACCCAGTACTTC	CALIQSQETQYF
14	TRBV5-1	.	TRBD1	TRBJ2-7	TGCGCCAGCAGCTCGGGACAGGGCTCCTACGAGCAGTACTTC	CASSSGQGSYEQYF
14	TRBV2	.	TRBD1	TRBJ2-1	TGTGCCAGCAGTGAACGACAGGGCTACAATGAGCAGTTCTTC	CASSERQGYNEQFF
13	TRBV28	.	TRBD1	TRBJ1-1	TGTGCCAGCAGTCAAGGACAGGGGGGAGAAGCTTTCTTT	CASSQGQGGEAFF
13	TRBV19	.	.	TRBJ2-5	TGTGCCAGTAGTATAAGCCAGAGGGAGACCCAGTACTTC	CASSISQRETQYF
16	TRBV24-1	.	TRBD2	TRBJ2-3	TGTGCCAGCGGGACTAGCGGGGGTGAACCCACAGATACGCAGTATTTT	CASGTSGGEPTDTQYF
15	TRBV5-6	.	.	TRBJ1-4	TGTGCCAGCAGCCGTGACAGTAGGGTAGGGGAAAAACTGTTTTTT	CASSRDSRVGEKLFF
14	TRBV5-8	.	.	TRBJ2-3	TGTGCCAGCAGCTTGGGGCAGGCCCCGGATACGCAGTATTTT	CASSLGQAPDTQYF
16	TRBV7-3	.	TRBD2	TRBJ2-1	TGTGCCAGCAGCTTTTCCCCGGGGGGAATATACAATGAGCAGTTCTTC	CASSFSPGGIYNEQFF
17	TRBV18	.	TRBD1	TRBJ1-3	TGTGCCAGCTCACAGCCGGGACAGGGACCCACTGGAAACACCATATATTTT	CASSQPGQGPTGNTIYF
13	TRBV5-1	.	.	TRBJ1-2	TGCGCCAGCAGCTTACAGGCACTGGGTGGCTACACCTTC	CASSLQALGGYTF
13	TRBV5-1	.	.	TRBJ2-3	TGCGCCAGCAAACAGGGAACCACAGATACGCAGTATTTT	CASKQGTTDTQYF
13	TRBV10-3	.	.	TRBJ1-2	TGTGCCACCACCTCTCTAGCTAACTATGGCTACACCTTC	CATTSLANYGYTF
13	TRBV3-1/TRBV3-2	.	TRBD1	TRBJ1-1	TGTGCCAGCAGCCACGGGACAGGGGAGAGTGCTTTCTTT	CASSHGTGESAFF
17	TRBV7-2	.	.	TRBJ1-5	TGTGCCAGCAGCTTAGAAGAACAGGGTTGGGGCAATCAGCCCCAGCATTTT	CASSLEEQGWGNQPQHF
15	TRBV18	.	.	TRBJ1-6	TGTGCCAGCTCACTAAACACAGGCCTTAATTCACCCCTCCACTTT	CASSLNTGLNSPLHF
15	TRBV5-5	.	TRBD1	TRBJ1-2	TGTGCCAGCAGCTATCGGACAGGGTCTAACTATGGCTACACCTTC	CASSYRTGSNYGYTF
14	TRBV3-1/TRBV3-2	.	TRBD2	TRBJ2-7	TGTGCCAGCAGCCCGGGACTAGCGGGGTTCGAGCAGTACTTC	CASSPGLAGFEQYF
13	TRBV29-1	.	.	TRBJ2-7	TGCAGCGTTGTAGTACAGGAAAGCTACGAGCAGTACTTC	CSVVVQESYEQYF
11	TRBV30	.	.	TRBJ1-1	TGTGCCTGTCGACGGGACACTGAAGCTTTCTTT	CACRRDTEAFF
13	TRBV15	once	.	TRBJ1-6	TGTGCCACCAGCAGAGAAAGGGGATCACCCCTCCACTTT	CATSRERGSPLHF
14	TRBV10-2	.	TRBD1	TRBJ2-7	TGCGCCAGCAGTGAATTGGGACAGGGCTACGAGCAGTACTTC	CASSELGQGYEQYF
13	TRBV11-2	.	.	TRBJ1-1	TGTGCCAGCAGCTTCGACGGGACTCATGAAGCTTTCTTT	CASSFDGTHEAFF
14	TRBV27	.	TRBD1	TRBJ1-1	TGTGCCAGCAATCAACAGGGGGCGAACACTGAAGCTTTCTTT	CASNQQGANTEAFF
15	TRBV9	.	TRBD2	TRBJ2-5	TGTGCCAGCAGCAAGCGTGGTGCGGGGGGCGAGACCCAGTACTTC	CASSKRGAGGETQYF
13	TRBV30	.	.	TRBJ1-1	TGTGCCTGGGAACGGACAGAAAACACTGAAGCTTTCTTT	CAWERTENTEAFF
16	TRBV7-2	.	TRBD1	TRBJ2-7	TGTGCCAGCAGCTTAAGGGGGCCCGGCAGGGCCTCTGAGCAGTACTTC	CASSLRGPGRASEQYF
15	TRBV3-1/TRBV3-2	.	.	TRBJ1-3	TGTGCCAGCAGCTCCAATCGAGACTCTGGAAACACCATATATTTT	CASSSNRDSGNTIYF
14	TRBV5-1	.	TRBD1	TRBJ1-6	TGCGCCAGCAGCTTACAGGGGAATGATTCACCCCTCCACTTT	CASSLQGNDSPLHF